This T cell receptor beta chain appears in the sequencing data of a study of blood T cell repertoires in COVID-19. Authors' methods: Nucleated cell number was recorded as an estimate derived from reference gene primer amplification. TCRdb keeps only in-frame clones here, not all; method: immunoSEQ multiplex PCR. V and J calls and clone size are as listed in that table; D and trimming were resolved from the DNA. The table records over 75,000 clones, roughly 86% of them present only once. Sequencing was carried out using peripheral blood. This receptor was taken from an elderly woman with acute or convalescent COVID-19.

The CDR3 is CASSLGGRAGTGELFF. DNA for the CDR3: TGTGCCAGCAGCTTAGGGGGGAGGGCCGGTACCGGGGAGCTGTTTTTT. The J gene is TRBJ2-2, the V gene TRBV7-8, with 7 bases aligning to TRBD2. Trimming cost V 1 base and J 5 bases; bases outside gene matches: 7. There are 16 residues in the CDR3. The germline CDR1 and CDR2 sequences are SGHVS and FQNEAQ.